These 23 T cell receptor beta chains came from one sample sequenced in a study of siplizumab effects on memory and regulatory T cells. Sequencing was performed with immunoSEQ multiplex PCR; in TCRdb, only in-frame clones are kept and a portion is missing. The data contain more than 85,000 clones, 80% to 90% of them singletons. Sequenced sample: CD4+ T cells sorted from blood. The receptors come from a human donor in good health.

CDR3 coding DNA: TGTGCCAGCAGCTTGGAAGCGGACGAGCAGTACTTC. Its protein product is CASSLEADEQYF. V and J are TRBV7-3 and TRBJ2-7; TRBD2 might be the D (5 bases). Germline V gene lookup returns CDR1 SGHTA and CDR2 FQGTGA. This CDR3 spans 12 amino acids. V lost 3 bases, J lost 5 bases, and 8 bases lay in between.

V gene TRBV7-9 combines with J gene TRBJ2-7; TRBD1 aligns across 9 bases. The junction had 4 bases not matched to a gene; V was cut back by 1 base and J by 6 bases. The CDR3 has 14 residues. Germline loops: CDR1 SEHNR, CDR2 FQNEAQ (reference sequence). The CDR3 nucleotides are TGTGCCAGCAGCTTAGAGGGACAGGGTAGCGAGCAGTACTTC. Protein: CASSLEGQGSEQYF.

This clone was observed a handful of times. The rearrangement uses TRBV28 and TRBJ1-5; tentatively, D is TRBD1 (5 bases). The CDR3 is made up of 14 amino acids. V lost 6 bases to trimming and J lost 2 bases, with 11 bases between them. CDR1 and CDR2 (germline): MDHEN, SYDVKM. CDR3 amino acids: CASREGAGNQPQHF. In DNA, the CDR3 is TGTGCCAGCAGGGAAGGGGCCGGCAATCAGCCCCAGCATTTT.

The chain recombines TRBV6-1 with TRBJ2-7; D may correspond to TRBD1 or TRBD2 (5 bases each). The CDR3 extends over 13 amino acids. Deletions cut 7 bases from V and 4 bases from J, with 14 bases between. Germline-derived CDR1 and CDR2 are MNHNS and SASEGT. The CDR3, as DNA: TGTGCCAGCACGGGGTGGGCAGGGTACGAGCAGTACTTC. Translation: CASTGWAGYEQYF.

The chain couples TRBV10-3 to TRBJ2-4; D is possibly TRBD1 or TRBD2 (7 bases each). This CDR3 comprises 11 residues. The V end lost 10 bases, the J end lost 9 bases, and 13 bases lay between the germline ends. Germline-derived CDR1 and CDR2 are ENHRY and SYGVKD. The CDR3 nucleotides are TGTGCCACCTCAGGGGGGGGCATTCAGTACTTC. Translation: CATSGGGIQYF.

The gene calls are TRBV7-9 and TRBJ1-1; perhaps TRBD1 as D (6 bases). Germline CDR1 reads SEHNR; CDR2 reads FQNEAQ (reference sequence). CDR3 length: 15 residues. V lost 4 bases and J 2 bases, leaving 14 bases between the germline ends. The CDR3 nucleotides read TGTGCCAGCAGCTCGACGGGGGGCGTTAACACTGAAGCTTTCTTT. Translated: CASSSTGGVNTEAFF.

This clone has just one count. This rearrangement joins TRBV5-6 to TRBJ2-7; D is unclear. The CDR3 is 13 amino acids. Per the germline V gene, CDR1 is SGHDT and CDR2 is YYEEEE. V lost 0 bases to trimming and J lost 2 bases, with 6 bases between them. The CDR3: CASSLAPTYEQYF. CDR3 DNA sequence: TGTGCCAGCAGCTTGGCACCGACCTACGAGCAGTACTTC.

The count of this clone is one. The chain recombines TRBV10-3 with TRBJ1-1; D not certain. V was cut by 10 bases and J by 4 bases, with 13 bases left in between. Looked up from germline, CDR1 is ENHRY and CDR2 is SYGVKD. The CDR3 loop spans 12 amino acids. The CDR3 loop reads CATRTLSTEAFF. DNA of the CDR3: TGTGCCACCAGGACCCTCAGCACTGAAGCTTTCTTT.

The chain combines TRBV7-2 with TRBJ2-5, with D maybe TRBD2 (5 bases). The CDR3 contains 13 residues. V lost 5 bases and J lost 4, with 11 bases in between. CDR1 is SGHTA and CDR2 is FQGNSA in the germline V gene. DNA for the CDR3: TGTGCCAGCAGCCTTATCGCGGGAGAGACCCAGTACTTC. Amino acid sequence: CASSLIAGETQYF.

V and J are TRBV6-6 and TRBJ1-5; D uncertain. The V gene lost 0 bases and the J gene lost 7 bases, with 10 bases spanning the gap. Germline CDR1 is MNHNY and CDR2 is SVGAGI (reference sequence). The CDR3 extends over 14 amino acids. This CDR3 is CASSYSTPGQPQHF. The CDR3 DNA follows: TGTGCCAGCAGTTACTCGACCCCAGGCCAGCCCCAGCATTTT.

This rearrangement joins TRBV5-4 to TRBJ2-2; 11 bases are a match to TRBD1. CDR3 length equals 17 residues. V shed 3 bases, J shed 6 bases, and the junction held 10 bases outside the gene matches. CDR1 is SGHNT and CDR2 is YYREEE in the germline V gene (reference sequence). The CDR3 region is CASSSTGTGGWAGELFF. The CDR3 DNA is TGTGCCAGCAGCTCAACCGGGACAGGGGGTTGGGCCGGGGAGCTGTTTTTT.

This clone was detected once. This sequence joins TRBV28 and TRBJ2-3; 9 bases are a match to TRBD2. The CDR3 sequence is 17 residues long. V trimming: 2 bases; J trimming: 4 bases; junction bases outside the gene matches: 10. Germline loops: CDR1 MDHEN, CDR2 SYDVKM. CDR3 sequence (DNA): TGTGCCAGCAGTTTACTCGAGACTAGCGGTGTCCCAGATACGCAGTATTTT. This gives the protein CASSLLETSGVPDTQYF.

This clone is a singleton in its sample. This chain joins TRBV4-1 and TRBJ1-2; D unresolved. Germline V gene lookup returns CDR1 MGHRA and CDR2 YSYEKL. The CDR3 extends over 15 amino acids. Trimming took 1 base from V and 3 from J, leaving 12 bases between them. The chain's CDR3 is CASSQAQGRDYGYTF. CDR3 nucleotide sequence: TGCGCCAGCAGCCAAGCACAAGGAAGGGACTATGGCTACACCTTC.

This sequence joins TRBV7-9 and TRBJ2-2; D gene unclear. CDR1 is SEHNR and CDR2 is FQNEAQ in the germline V gene (reference sequence). V was shortened by 5 bases and J by 0 bases, with 7 bases between the two germline ends. CDR3 length: 14 amino acids. CDR3 nucleotides: TGTGCCAGCAGCCCCGCGGCGAACACCGGGGAGCTGTTTTTT. Translation: CASSPAANTGELFF.

This sequence joins TRBV30 and TRBJ2-3, with no clear D. The V gene's germline CDR1 is GTSNPN and CDR2 SVGIG (reference sequence). This CDR3 region has 13 residues. V lost 1 base to trimming and J lost 4 bases, with 9 bases between them. DNA for the CDR3: TGTGCCTGGAGTGATTGGATATCAGATACGCAGTATTTT. This gives the protein CAWSDWISDTQYF.

This chain's CDR3 is CASSRTAGLDYEQYF. The DNA of the CDR3 is TGTGCCAGCAGTAGGACAGCCGGACTTGACTACGAGCAGTACTTC. The V and J genes are TRBV6-1 and TRBJ2-7, with a weak D call TRBD1 (6 bases). V was pared by 5 bases and J by 3 bases, with 17 bases between. Germline V CDR1 and CDR2: MNHNS, SASEGT. The CDR3 consists of 15 residues.

J is TRBJ2-3 and V is TRBV4-1, with TRBD2 identical over 15 bases. CDR1 and CDR2 from the germline V gene are MGHRA and YSYEKL. The CDR3 has 17 residues. V shed 0 bases and J 6 bases; nucleotides not matched to a gene: 4. The CDR3 sequence: CASSQEGLAGGFDTQYF. CDR3 DNA sequence: TGCGCCAGCAGCCAAGAGGGACTAGCGGGAGGTTTTGATACGCAGTATTTT.

This clone was found once. J is TRBJ2-3 and V is TRBV7-3; TRBD2 matches at 11 bases. From germline, CDR1 is SGHTA and CDR2 FQGTGA. This CDR3 spans 18 amino acids. Unmatched junction bases numbered 9, after V lost 2 bases and J lost 2 bases. The CDR3 nucleotides are TGTGCCAGCAGCTTATTTCCCGAGGGACTAGCGGACACAGATACGCAGTATTTT. This sequence encodes CASSLFPEGLADTDTQYF. The full variable domain, its missing parts supplied by reference TRBV7-3 and TRBJ2-3, is GAGVSQTPSNKVTEKGKYVELRCDPISGHTALYWYRQSLGQGPEFLIYFQGTGAADDSGLPNDRFFAVRPEGSVSTLKIQRTERGDSAVYLCASSLFPEGLADTDTQYFGPGTRLTVL.

V and J are TRBV19 and TRBJ1-3, with a weak D call TRBD1 (6 bases). There are 15 residues in the CDR3. V shed 5 bases and J shed 6 bases, with 17 bases lying between them. Per germline, CDR1 LNHDA and CDR2 SQIVND (reference sequence). CDR3 region: CASSDRRTTANTIYF. CDR3 bases: TGTGCCAGTAGTGACAGGAGGACCACGGCAAACACCATATATTTT.

J is TRBJ1-4 and V is TRBV30, with a tentative D call TRBD1 (5 bases). The CDR3 length is 14 residues. Trimming removed 2 bases at V and 3 bases at J, with 10 bases between. Germline-derived CDR1 and CDR2 are GTSNPN and SVGIG (reference sequence). CDR3 loop: CAWSQGRANEKLFF. The CDR3 DNA follows: TGTGCCTGGAGTCAGGGTCGGGCTAATGAAAAACTGTTTTTT.

The CDR3 coding sequence is TGTGCCAGCAGTGAACTGGAGGGGGCTAGGGAAAAACTGTTTTTT. Its translation is CASSELEGAREKLFF. The chain joins TRBV25-1 to TRBJ1-4, with 7 bases fitting TRBD1. The CDR3 contains 15 residues. J was trimmed by 8 bases and V by 2 bases; bases with no gene match: 8. CDR1 and CDR2 (germline): MGHDK, SYGVNS.

The chain has TRBV11-3 and TRBJ1-4, with unresolved D. Germline V gene lookup returns CDR1 SGHNT and CDR2 YENEEA. The CDR3 is 14 residues long. V dropped 1 base and J dropped 2 bases, with 5 bases sitting between them. The CDR3 sequence: CASSLGATNEKLFF. For the CDR3, the DNA is TGTGCCAGCAGCTTAGGGGCTACTAATGAAAAACTGTTTTTT.

The chain uses TRBV9 and TRBJ1-4, with TRBD1 identical over 8 bases. The CDR3 is 14 amino acids. Per germline, CDR1 SGDLS and CDR2 YYNGEE. The trim removed 2 bases at V and 7 bases at J, leaving 4 bases unmatched. CDR3 sequence: CASSVGDRREKLFF. The DNA for the CDR3 is TGTGCCAGCAGCGTGGGGGACAGGCGTGAAAAACTGTTTTTT.